The 19 T cell receptor beta chains reported below all come from one sample, sequenced in a study of cytomegalovirus exposure and HLA in healthy donors. Researchers ran the PCR with 60 Vbeta and 13 Jbeta primers. The table came from immunoSEQ multiplex PCR; TCRdb's copy has only in-frame clones and leaves some out. The table lists about 180,000 clones, 70% to 80% of them singletons. The sample comprised PBMCs. These receptors were obtained from a woman aged 40 to 50 in good health and CMV-seronegative.

For the CDR3, the DNA is TGCGCCAGCAACATTCATAGCGGGGTGAACACCGGGGAGCTGTTTTTT. Protein: CASNIHSGVNTGELFF. The chain links TRBV5-1 to TRBJ2-2, with 8 nucleotides matching TRBD2. J gave up 1 base and V 6 bases, and 8 bases lay outside the gene matches. The germline V gene encodes CDR1 SGHRS and CDR2 YFSETQ. CDR3 length: 16 amino acids.

This clone was observed a single time. The chain links TRBV28 to TRBJ1-1, with 7 bases fitting TRBD1. The V and J ends lost 5 bases and 5 bases, in that order; junction bases with no gene match: 5. Germline CDR1 MDHEN, CDR2 SYDVKM. The CDR3 totals 13 residues. The CDR3 loop is CASSLGTATEAFF. CDR3 coding DNA: TGTGCCAGCAGTCTTGGGACAGCTACTGAAGCTTTCTTT.

The chain links TRBV6-5 to TRBJ1-2, with D maybe TRBD1 (6 bases). CDR1 and CDR2 (germline): MNHEY, SVGAGI. Trimming took 7 bases from V and 0 from J, leaving 12 bases between them. This CDR3 comprises 14 residues. The CDR3 DNA is TGTGCCAGCACCAGACAGGAGACTAACTATGGCTACACCTTC. Residues: CASTRQETNYGYTF.

The V and J genes are TRBV7-9 and TRBJ2-5; a possible D gene is TRBD1 (5 bases). The J call may be wrong; the DNA end is better matched by TRBJ2-7. CDR3 length equals 15 residues. Germline CDR1 and CDR2: SEHNR and FQNEAQ (reference sequence). The CDR3 is CASSLAADSPYEQYF. The CDR3 nucleotides are TGTGCCAGCAGCTTAGCGGCTGACAGCCCCTACGAGCAGTACTTC.

J is TRBJ2-7 and V is TRBV19; 10 bases agree with TRBD1. Germline lookup yields CDR1 LNHDA and CDR2 SQIVND (reference sequence). The length of the CDR3 is 13 residues. J gave up 6 bases and V 5 bases, and 4 bases lay outside the gene matches. In nucleotides, the CDR3 is TGTGCCAGTAGTTCGACAGGGGGCGGCGAGCAGTACTTC. This translates into CASSSTGGGEQYF.

The J gene is TRBJ1-6, the V gene TRBV5-1; 8 nucleotides line up with TRBD1. The germline gives CDR1 SGHRS, CDR2 YFSETQ. The J segment lost 5 bases and the V segment lost 0 bases, leaving 4 bases of the junction unmatched. This CDR3 has 16 amino acids. CDR3 DNA: TGCGCCAGCAGCTTGGCAGCAGGGGGCAATAATTCACCCCTCCACTTT. Its protein is CASSLAAGGNNSPLHF.

V is TRBV4-1 and J is TRBJ1-5, with no clear D. CDR1 MGHRA and CDR2 YSYEKL come from the germline V gene. V was pared by 5 bases and J by 0 bases, with 5 bases between. The CDR3 contains 13 residues. CDR3 in amino acids: CASSSSSNQPQHF. The CDR3 region has the DNA TGCGCCAGCAGCTCCAGTAGCAATCAGCCCCAGCATTTT.

The chain employs TRBV5-6 and TRBJ2-5; 10 bases line up with TRBD1. The J call may be faulty, since TRBJ2-7 better matches the DNA end. This CDR3 is 15 amino acids long. Germline V gives CDR1 SGHDT, CDR2 YYEEEE. The CDR3 nucleotides read TGTGCCAGCAGCCTCGCGACAGGGGGCGGGGACGAGCAGTACTTC. It is translated as CASSLATGGGDEQYF.

The chain couples TRBV6-4 to TRBJ1-3, with D unresolved. This CDR3 has 14 residues. Per germline, CDR1 MRHNA and CDR2 SNTAGT. V shed 8 bases and J shed 3 bases, with 14 bases lying between them. The chain's CDR3 is CASGDDFDGNTIYF. For the CDR3, the DNA is TGTGCCAGCGGCGATGACTTCGATGGAAACACCATATATTTT.

The J gene is TRBJ2-7, the V gene TRBV28; D remains ambiguous. The CDR3 has 16 residues. Between the trimmed V and J ends, which lost 5 bases and 2 bases, there was a span of 19 bases. Germline V gene sequence: CDR1 MDHEN, CDR2 SYDVKM. Here the CDR3 reads CASSTPRLVTTYEQYF. The CDR3 DNA reads as TGTGCCAGCAGTACCCCCCGGCTGGTAACTACCTACGAGCAGTACTTC.

The chain couples TRBV19 to TRBJ1-2; 7 bases match TRBD1. The CDR3 has 15 amino acids. Germline CDR1 is LNHDA and CDR2 is SQIVND (reference sequence). The V and J ends lost 5 bases and 0 bases, in that order; junction bases with no gene match: 6. The CDR3 loop is CASSLGTVANYGYTF. The CDR3 DNA reads as TGTGCCAGTAGTCTGGGGACAGTAGCTAACTATGGCTACACCTTC.

V and J are TRBV5-1 and TRBJ2-7, with a weak D call TRBD2 (5 bases). CDR1 and CDR2 from the germline V gene are SGHRS and YFSETQ. CDR3 length equals 17 residues. The germline V and J ends were trimmed by 5 bases and 0 bases, with 21 bases remaining between them. The CDR3 loop is CASSPGLTSRSSYEQYF. The CDR3 DNA reads as TGCGCCAGCAGTCCCGGACTTACCAGCCGAAGCTCCTACGAGCAGTACTTC.

The chain employs TRBV19 and TRBJ1-1; 9 nucleotides align to TRBD1. The CDR3 covers 17 residues. Per germline, CDR1 LNHDA and CDR2 SQIVND (reference sequence). V lost 5 bases, J lost 3 bases, and 13 bases stayed unmatched. The CDR3 bases are TGTGCCAGTAGTTATCCGGCCTACAGGGGGCGATACACTGAAGCTTTCTTT. Translated: CASSYPAYRGRYTEAFF.

V is TRBV7-9 and J is TRBJ2-5, with D hard to call. This CDR3 spans 14 amino acids. Germline-derived CDR1 and CDR2 are SEHNR and FQNEAQ (reference sequence). Trimming left V 0 bases short and J 2 bases short, with 7 bases between. This CDR3 reads CASSLAQLQETQYF. Here the CDR3 DNA reads TGTGCCAGCAGCTTAGCACAGTTACAAGAGACCCAGTACTTC. The whole variable domain, remainder taken from reference TRBV7-9 and TRBJ2-5, is DTGVSQNPRHKITKRGQNVTFRCDPISEHNRLYWYRQTLGQGPEFLTYFQNEAQLEKSRLLSDRFSAERPKGSFSTLEIQRTEQGDSAMYLCASSLAQLQETQYFGPGTRLLVL.

The CDR3 sequence is CASSQVPFEAFF. CDR3 in DNA: TGTGCCAGCAGCCAAGTCCCCTTTGAAGCTTTCTTT. The chain carries TRBV14 and TRBJ1-1; the D is unclear. The CDR3 loop spans 12 amino acids. CDR1 is SGHDN, CDR2 FVKESK, per germline. V gave up 1 base and J gave up 7 bases, with 7 bases separating them.

There are a few counts of this clone. This chain joins TRBV7-8 and TRBJ2-1, with D possibly TRBD2 on 6 matching bases. Trimming left V 3 bases short and J 4 bases short, with 13 bases between. The germline V gene has CDR1 SGHVS and CDR2 FQNEAQ. This CDR3 region has 15 residues. The CDR3 region is CASSLDLGGYNEQFF. For the CDR3, the DNA is TGTGCCAGCAGCTTGGACTTGGGGGGATACAATGAGCAGTTCTTC.

The genes are TRBV18 and TRBJ1-1; 8 nucleotides line up with TRBD1. The germline V gene encodes CDR1 KGHSH and CDR2 LQKENI. Trimming cost V 1 base and J 4 bases; bases outside gene matches: 11. The CDR3 sequence is 17 residues long. DNA for the CDR3: TGTGCCAGCTCACCACGGACAGGGAGAGGGAATGGCACTGAAGCTTTCTTT. This gives the protein CASSPRTGRGNGTEAFF. Variable domain in full (rest from reference TRBV18 and TRBJ1-1): NAGVMQNPRHLVRRRGQEARLRCSPMKGHSHVYWYRQLPEEGLKFMVYLQKENIIDESGMPKERFSAEFPKEGPSILRIQQVVRGDSAAYFCASSPRTGRGNGTEAFFGQGTRLTVV.

The chain combines TRBV30 with TRBJ1-1; D gene unclear. Germline loops: CDR1 GTSNPN, CDR2 SVGIG (reference sequence). This CDR3 contains 11 residues. V was trimmed by 0 bases and J by 8 bases, leaving 7 bases between them. CDR3 loop: CAWSVLREAFF. As DNA, the CDR3 is TGTGCCTGGAGTGTACTAAGGGAAGCTTTCTTT. The full variable domain, completed using reference TRBV30 and TRBJ1-1, is SQTIHQWPATLVQPVGSPLSLECTVEGTSNPNLYWYRQAAGRGLQLLFYSVGIGQISSEVPQNLSASRPQDRQFILSSKKLLLSDSGFYLCAWSVLREAFFGQGTRLTVV.

The V call is TRBV15, the J call TRBJ1-2, with 7 bases that match TRBD1. The germline gives CDR1 LNHNV, CDR2 YYDKDF (reference sequence). J gave up 5 bases and V 3 bases, and 6 bases lay outside the gene matches. The CDR3 has 14 amino acids. CDR3 sequence reads: CATSRTGYEYGYTF. DNA of the CDR3: TGTGCCACCAGCAGGACAGGGTACGAGTATGGCTACACCTTC.